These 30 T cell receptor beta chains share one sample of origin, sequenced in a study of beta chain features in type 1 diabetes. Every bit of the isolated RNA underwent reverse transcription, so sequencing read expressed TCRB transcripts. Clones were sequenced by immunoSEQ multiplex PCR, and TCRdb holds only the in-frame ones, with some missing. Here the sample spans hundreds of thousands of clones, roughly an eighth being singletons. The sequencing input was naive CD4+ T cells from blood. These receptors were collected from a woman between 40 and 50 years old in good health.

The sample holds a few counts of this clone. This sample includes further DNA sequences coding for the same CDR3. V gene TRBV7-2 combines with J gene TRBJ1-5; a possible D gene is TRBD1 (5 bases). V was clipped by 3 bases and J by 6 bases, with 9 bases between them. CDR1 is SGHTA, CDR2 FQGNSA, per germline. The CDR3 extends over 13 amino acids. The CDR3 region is CASSLQGSQPQHF. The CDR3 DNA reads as TGTGCCAGCAGCTTGCAGGGCAGTCAGCCCCAGCATTTT.

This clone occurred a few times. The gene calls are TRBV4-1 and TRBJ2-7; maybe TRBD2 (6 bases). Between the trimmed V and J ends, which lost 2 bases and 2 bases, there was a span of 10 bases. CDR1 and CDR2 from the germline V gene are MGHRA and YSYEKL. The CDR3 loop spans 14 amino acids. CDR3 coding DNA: TGCGCCAGCAGCCAACTCGCGGGGACCTACGAGCAGTACTTC. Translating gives CASSQLAGTYEQYF.

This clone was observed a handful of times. The CDR3, as DNA: TGTGCCAGCAGGGTTCGGGTCCTGAACACTGAAGCTTTCTTT. This sequence encodes CASRVRVLNTEAFF. The chain links TRBV2 to TRBJ1-1; the D is unclear. Germline V CDR1 and CDR2: SNHLY, FYNNEI. V was pared by 6 bases and J by 0 bases, with 11 bases between. The CDR3 has 14 residues.

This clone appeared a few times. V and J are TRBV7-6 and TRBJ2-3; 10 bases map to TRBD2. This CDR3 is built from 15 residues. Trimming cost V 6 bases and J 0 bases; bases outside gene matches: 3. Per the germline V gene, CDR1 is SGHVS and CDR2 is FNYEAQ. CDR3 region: CASRLAGASTDTQYF. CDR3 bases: TGTGCCAGCAGGCTAGCGGGGGCGAGCACAGATACGCAGTATTTT.

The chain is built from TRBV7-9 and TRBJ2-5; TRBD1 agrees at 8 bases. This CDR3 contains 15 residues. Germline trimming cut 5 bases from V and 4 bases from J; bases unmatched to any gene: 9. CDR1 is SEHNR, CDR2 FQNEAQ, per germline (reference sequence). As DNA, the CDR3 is TGTGCCAGCAGCCCCCGACAGGGGTCGGGAGAGACCCAGTACTTC. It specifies CASSPRQGSGETQYF.

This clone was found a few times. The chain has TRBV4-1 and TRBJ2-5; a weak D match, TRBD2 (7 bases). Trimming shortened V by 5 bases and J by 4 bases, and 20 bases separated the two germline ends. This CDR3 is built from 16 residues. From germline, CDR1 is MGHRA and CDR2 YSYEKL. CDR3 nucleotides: TGCGCCAGCAGCGGGGGCGGGCTAGCGGAGGGAGAGACCCAGTACTTC. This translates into CASSGGGLAEGETQYF.

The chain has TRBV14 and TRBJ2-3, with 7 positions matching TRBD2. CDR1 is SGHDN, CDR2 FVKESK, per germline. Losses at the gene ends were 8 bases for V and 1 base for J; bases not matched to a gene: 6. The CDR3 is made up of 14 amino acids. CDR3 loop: CASRRAGGTDTQYF. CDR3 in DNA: TGTGCCAGCCGCCGGGCGGGGGGCACAGATACGCAGTATTTT.

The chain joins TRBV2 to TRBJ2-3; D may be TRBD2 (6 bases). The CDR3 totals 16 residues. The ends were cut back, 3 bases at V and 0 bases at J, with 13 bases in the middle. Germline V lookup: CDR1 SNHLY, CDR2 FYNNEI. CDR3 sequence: CASSDGRLGSTDTQYF. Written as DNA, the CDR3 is TGTGCCAGCAGTGATGGGAGACTAGGTAGCACAGATACGCAGTATTTT.

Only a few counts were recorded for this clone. The DNA for the CDR3 is TGTGCCAGCAGTATACGGTTGGGGCTCTCTGGAAACACCATATATTTT. Translated: CASSIRLGLSGNTIYF. The rearrangement uses TRBV14 and TRBJ1-3, with D tentatively TRBD1 (5 bases). CDR3 size: 16 residues. Germline CDR1 is SGHDN and CDR2 is FVKESK. With 6 bases removed from V and 0 bases from J, the gap between germline ends came to 15 bases.

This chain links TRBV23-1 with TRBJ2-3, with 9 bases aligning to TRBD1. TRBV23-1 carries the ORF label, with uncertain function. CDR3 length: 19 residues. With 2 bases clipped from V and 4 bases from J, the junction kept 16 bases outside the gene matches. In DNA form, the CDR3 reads TGCGCCAGCAGTCAAGTATCCCGGGACAGGGTGTTAGGTCCAGATACGCAGTATTTT. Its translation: CASSQVSRDRVLGPDTQYF.

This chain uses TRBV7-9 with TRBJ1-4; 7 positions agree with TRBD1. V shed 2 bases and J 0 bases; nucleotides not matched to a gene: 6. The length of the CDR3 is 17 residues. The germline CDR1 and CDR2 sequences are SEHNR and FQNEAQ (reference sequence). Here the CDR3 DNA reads TGTGCCAGCAGCTTATTGAGGGGACAGTCAACTAATGAAAAACTGTTTTTT. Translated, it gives CASSLLRGQSTNEKLFF.

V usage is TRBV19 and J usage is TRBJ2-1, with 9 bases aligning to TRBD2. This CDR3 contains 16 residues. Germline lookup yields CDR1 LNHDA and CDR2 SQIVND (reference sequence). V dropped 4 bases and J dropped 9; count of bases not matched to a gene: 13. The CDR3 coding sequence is TGTGCCAGTAGTACGACCGCTGGCGGGGGGGCCAGTGAGCAGTTCTTC. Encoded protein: CASSTTAGGGASEQFF.

The CDR3 DNA sequence: TGTGCCAGCAGTGAGAGTTTTGGCAGGGGGGCGACCCAGTACTTC. It is translated as CASSESFGRGATQYF. The chain combines TRBV6-1 with TRBJ2-5; D is possibly TRBD1 (7 bases). The CDR3 length is 15 residues. V gave up 3 bases and J gave up 7 bases, with 18 bases separating them. The germline V gene encodes CDR1 MNHNS and CDR2 SASEGT.

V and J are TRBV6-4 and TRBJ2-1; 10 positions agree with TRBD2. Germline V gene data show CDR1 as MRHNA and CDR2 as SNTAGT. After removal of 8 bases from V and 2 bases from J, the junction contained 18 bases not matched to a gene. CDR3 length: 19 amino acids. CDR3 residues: CASPRSRGRSGGTYNEQFF. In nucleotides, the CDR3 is TGTGCCAGCCCCCGGTCTCGAGGCCGTAGCGGGGGGACCTACAATGAGCAGTTCTTC.

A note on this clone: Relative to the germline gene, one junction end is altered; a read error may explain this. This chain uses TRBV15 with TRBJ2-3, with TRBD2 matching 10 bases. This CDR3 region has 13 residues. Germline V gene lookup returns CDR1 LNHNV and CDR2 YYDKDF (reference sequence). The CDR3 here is CAASGGAVDTQYF. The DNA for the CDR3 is TGTGCCGCCAGCGGGGGGGCTGTTGATACGCAGTATTTT.

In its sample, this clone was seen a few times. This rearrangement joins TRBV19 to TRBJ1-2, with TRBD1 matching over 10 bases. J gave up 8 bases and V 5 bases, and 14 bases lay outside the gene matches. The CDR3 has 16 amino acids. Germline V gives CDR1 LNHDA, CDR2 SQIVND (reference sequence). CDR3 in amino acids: CASSPVRQGAQGGYTF. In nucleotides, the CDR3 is TGTGCCAGTAGTCCGGTTAGACAGGGGGCGCAAGGAGGCTACACCTTC.

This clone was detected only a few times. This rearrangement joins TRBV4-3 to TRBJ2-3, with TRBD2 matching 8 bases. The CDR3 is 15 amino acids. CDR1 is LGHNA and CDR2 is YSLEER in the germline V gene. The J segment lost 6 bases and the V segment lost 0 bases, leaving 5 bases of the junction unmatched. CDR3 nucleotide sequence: TGCGCCAGCAGCCAAGATCATCGGGGGGGGGATACGCAGTATTTT. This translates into CASSQDHRGGDTQYF.

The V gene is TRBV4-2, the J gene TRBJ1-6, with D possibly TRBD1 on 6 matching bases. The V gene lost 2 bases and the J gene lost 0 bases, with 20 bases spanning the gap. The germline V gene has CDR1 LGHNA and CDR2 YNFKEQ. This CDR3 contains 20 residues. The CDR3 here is CASSQRGAKRNDSYNSPLHF. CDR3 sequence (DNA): TGTGCCAGCAGCCAACGGGGGGCGAAGCGCAATGACTCCTATAATTCACCCCTCCACTTT.

Here the CDR3 DNA reads TGTGCCAGCAGCCAGCCAGGTATTAGAACAAGCACAGATACGCAGTATTTT. As protein: CASSQPGIRTSTDTQYF. The J gene is TRBJ2-3, the V gene TRBV14; no clear D gene. The CDR3 consists of 17 residues. Germline V gene data show CDR1 as SGHDN and CDR2 as FVKESK. V was shortened by 3 bases and J by 0 bases, with 16 bases between the two germline ends.

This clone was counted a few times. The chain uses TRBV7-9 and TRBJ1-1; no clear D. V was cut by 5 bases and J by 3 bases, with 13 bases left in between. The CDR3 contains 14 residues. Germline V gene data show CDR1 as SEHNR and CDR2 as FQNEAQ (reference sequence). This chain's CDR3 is CASSVGSGDTEAFF. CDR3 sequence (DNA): TGTGCCAGCAGCGTGGGGAGTGGGGACACTGAAGCTTTCTTT.

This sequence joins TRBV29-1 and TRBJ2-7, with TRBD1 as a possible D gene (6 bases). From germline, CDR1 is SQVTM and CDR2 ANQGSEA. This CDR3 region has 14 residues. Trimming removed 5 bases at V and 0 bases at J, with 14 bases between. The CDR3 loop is CSVTRDNLSYEQYF. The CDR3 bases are TGCAGCGTTACTCGGGACAACCTCTCCTACGAGCAGTACTTC.

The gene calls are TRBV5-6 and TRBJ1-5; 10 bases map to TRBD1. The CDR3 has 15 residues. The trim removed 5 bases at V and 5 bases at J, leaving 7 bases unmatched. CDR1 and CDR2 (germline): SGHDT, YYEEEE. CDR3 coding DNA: TGTGCCAGCAGTAAGGGACAGGGGATTGATCAGCCCCAGCATTTT. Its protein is CASSKGQGIDQPQHF.

In nucleotides, the CDR3 is TGCGCCAGCAGCTTGTCAGTTTCTGTCTACAATGAGCAGTTCTTC. As protein: CASSLSVSVYNEQFF. This chain joins TRBV5-1 and TRBJ2-1; the D is unclear. The CDR3 runs to 15 residues. The V and J ends lost 1 base and 3 bases respectively, with 11 bases between them. Looked up from germline, CDR1 is SGHRS and CDR2 is YFSETQ.

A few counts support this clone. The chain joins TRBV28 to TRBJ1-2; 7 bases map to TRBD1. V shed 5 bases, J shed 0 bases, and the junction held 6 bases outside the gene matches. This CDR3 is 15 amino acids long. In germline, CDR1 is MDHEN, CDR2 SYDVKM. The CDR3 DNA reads TGTGCCAGCAGTACAATGACAGGGTCTAACTATGGCTACACCTTC. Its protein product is CASSTMTGSNYGYTF.

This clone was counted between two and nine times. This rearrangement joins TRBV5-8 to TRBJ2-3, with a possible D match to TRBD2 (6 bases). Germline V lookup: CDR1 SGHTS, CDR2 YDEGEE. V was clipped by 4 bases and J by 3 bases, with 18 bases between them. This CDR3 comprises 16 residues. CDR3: CASSTHSGPGTDTQYF. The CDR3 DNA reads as TGTGCCAGCAGCACCCACAGCGGGCCAGGGACAGATACGCAGTATTTT.

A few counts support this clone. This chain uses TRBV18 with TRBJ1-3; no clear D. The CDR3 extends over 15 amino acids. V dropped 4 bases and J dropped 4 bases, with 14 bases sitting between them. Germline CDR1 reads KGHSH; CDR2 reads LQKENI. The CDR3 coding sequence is TGTGCCAGCTCACAGACTCGGTCCGGCGGAAACACCATATATTTT. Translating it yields CASSQTRSGGNTIYF.

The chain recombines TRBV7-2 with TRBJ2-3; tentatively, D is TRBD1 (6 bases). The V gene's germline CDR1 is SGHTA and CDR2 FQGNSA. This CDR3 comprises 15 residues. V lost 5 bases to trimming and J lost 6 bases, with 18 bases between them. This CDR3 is CASSTRQAPLDTQYF. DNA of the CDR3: TGTGCCAGCAGCACCCGACAGGCCCCTCTGGATACGCAGTATTTT.

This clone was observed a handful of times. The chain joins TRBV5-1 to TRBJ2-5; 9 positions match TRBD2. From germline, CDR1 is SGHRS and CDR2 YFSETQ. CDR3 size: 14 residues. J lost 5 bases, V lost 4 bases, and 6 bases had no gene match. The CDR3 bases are TGCGCCAGCAGCCCCCCTGCGGGGGGGGAGACCCAGTACTTC. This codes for CASSPPAGGETQYF.

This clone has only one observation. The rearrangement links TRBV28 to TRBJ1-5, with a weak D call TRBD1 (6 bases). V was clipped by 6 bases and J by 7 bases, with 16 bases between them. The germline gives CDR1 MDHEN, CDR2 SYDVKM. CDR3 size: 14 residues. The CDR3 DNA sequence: TGTGCCAGCAGCCAAGGGGGAAACGTGCAGCCCCAGCATTTT. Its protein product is CASSQGGNVQPQHF.

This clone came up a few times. This chain's CDR3 is CASSQGGEYIQYF. CDR3 DNA: TGCGCCAGCAGCCAAGGGGGGGAGTACATTCAGTACTTC. The chain combines TRBV4-1 with TRBJ2-4; perhaps TRBD2 as D (6 bases). This CDR3 region has 13 residues. V lost 1 base to trimming and J lost 8 bases, with 9 bases between them. Germline V gene sequence: CDR1 MGHRA, CDR2 YSYEKL.